This T cell receptor (beta chain) was identified during a study of blood T cells in healthy people across ages (dated by TCRdb to 2013 to 2016). For the study in its entirety: Template switching captured roughly one uniquely barcoded TCR beta cDNA molecule per two T cells in model experiments. The study measured age-related changes in TCR beta repertoire diversity using deep sequencing normalized with unique cDNA molecular identifiers. The donors were split into four age groups: young (average around 16 years), middle-aged (around 37), aged (roughly 65) and long-lived (approximately 80). To avoid experimental bias, donors of different ages were distributed randomly across sequencing lanes. Using the same blood draw, the study looked at two additional independent replicas of 1 million unique cDNA reads for two donors, one aged 18 to 29 and the other aged 80 or older.

V lost 4 bases and J lost 3 bases; the stretch between them is 7 bases long. The germline V gene yields SQVTM for CDR1 and ANQGSEA for CDR2. The CDR3 holds 12 amino acids from the cysteine to the phenylalanine. The retained sequence is limited to the CDR3, 36 bases, with the frame set at the first base. General study outcomes and caveats: Estimates of total diversity based on one million sequenced T cells were regarded as lower bounds and as underestimates. Observed TCR beta diversity correlated strongly with the percentage of naive T cells measured by flow cytometry. Because donor CMV infection status was unknown, age-related changes in expanded clonotypes were potentially confounded. As age increased, observed TCR beta diversity per million T cells dropped in a roughly linear way, and a significant reduction was already evident by age about 40. Compared with the aged group, the long-lived group had more naive CD4+ T cells, fewer expanded clones and increased TCR diversity, a pattern suggesting age selection. Conclusive comparison of naive and antigen-experienced compartments was prevented by the profiling of bulk unsorted PBMCs.

The library was obtained by 5' RACE. TCRdb records Illumina HiSeq 2500 as the sequencer. A second PCR of roughly 7 to 11 cycles was performed with a sample-barcoded 5' primer and a J-beta primer mix. A template-switch 5' adaptor carrying 12 random nucleotides introduced a unique molecular identifier onto each TCR beta cDNA molecule. Each sample yielded at least 3 million CDR3-containing paired-end reads. First-strand cDNA synthesis was performed from all RNA using the Mint cDNA synthesis kit, with priming by a TRBC-specific oligonucleotide. Following uracil-DNA glycosylase treatment, all cDNA underwent a first 18-cycle PCR with the universal primers M1SS and BC2_uni_R. As for how the authors treated the data: Each sample was normalized by randomly selecting 1 million high-quality reads, each carrying a distinct molecular identifier. Instead of being binned into consensus sequences, reads with shared molecular identifiers were discarded. MiTCR, set to a Q25 quality threshold and the strictest error-elimination algorithm, was used for CDR3 identification, clonotype clustering and error correction. A nonparametric unseen species model with Euler transformation was used to estimate lower-bound total TCR beta diversity. TCRdb cleaned the public reads at Q25 with fastp, built clones with MiXCR and kept in-frame beta chains. Duplicate CDR3 protein sequences are folded into a single record with the most common DNA and genes. TCRdb assigned the V and J calls; the authors' analysis was not used. This sample comprises 1.2 million to 1.5 million distinct CDR3 sequences, almost 60% of them detected only once. About 6.3% of the sample is taken by the ten largest.

This clonotype appeared a single time. Which antigen it targets is not known. No quality values exist for individual bases; no much larger clone is one base distant. Systemically healthy Caucasian individuals from Russia, around 38 in total and aged about 6 to 90 years, were included as donors. Each donor gave 8 to 10 milliliters of peripheral blood, drawn into EDTA-treated Vacutainer tubes. PBMCs were isolated by Ficoll-Paque density-gradient centrifugation, with at least 6.5 million obtained per sample. Trizol reagent was used to extract total RNA from the PBMCs, yielding at least 5.5 micrograms per sample. For every donor, an aliquot of PBMCs went through flow cytometry to measure the percentages of naive CD45RAhigh/CD27high T cells.

The receptor was isolated from a man younger than 35 in good health. Sequenced input: blood. The chain links TRBV29-1 with TRBJ1-3, with an unclear D gene assignment. The CDR3 protein is CSVAPDGNTIYF. In nucleotide form, the sequence is TGCAGCGTTGCCCCCGATGGAAACACCATATATTTT. Where the CDR3 stops, the reference TRBV29-1 and TRBJ1-3 genes take over; the full variable domain is SAVISQKPSRDICQRGTSLTIQCQVDSQVTMMFWYRQQPGQSLTLIATANQGSEATYESGFVIDKFPISRPNLTFSTLTVSNMSPEDSSIYLCSVAPDGNTIYFGEGSWLTVV.